The sequence of this T cell receptor beta chain was determined in a study of T cell repertoires in cytomegalovirus infection. Overall study findings and caveats: Adding up the frequency of public TCR beta families identified people who carried CMV plus the relevant HLA.

From the reads, TCRdb called clonotypes with MiXCR, one entry per CDR3 protein. This sample has roughly 230,000 distinct CDR3 sequences; about 17% occur once, and the top ten carry roughly 50%. This clonotype was recorded many times. As yet, its antigen is unknown. Germline-derived CDR1 and CDR2 are MGHRA and YSYEKL. V lost 0 bases and J 1 base, leaving 3 bases between the germline ends. CDR3 length: 14 residues. Sequencing used CD8+ T cells from PBMCs. The rearrangement joins TRBV4-1 to TRBJ2-2; the D is unclear. The clonotype was recovered from a human donor in good health (CMV status not recorded). Some clones in this sample may be carry-over from other donors' samples. The CDR3 here is CASSQDRNTGELFF. As DNA, the CDR3 is TGCGCCAGCAGCCAAGATAGGAACACCGGGGAGCTGTTTTTT.